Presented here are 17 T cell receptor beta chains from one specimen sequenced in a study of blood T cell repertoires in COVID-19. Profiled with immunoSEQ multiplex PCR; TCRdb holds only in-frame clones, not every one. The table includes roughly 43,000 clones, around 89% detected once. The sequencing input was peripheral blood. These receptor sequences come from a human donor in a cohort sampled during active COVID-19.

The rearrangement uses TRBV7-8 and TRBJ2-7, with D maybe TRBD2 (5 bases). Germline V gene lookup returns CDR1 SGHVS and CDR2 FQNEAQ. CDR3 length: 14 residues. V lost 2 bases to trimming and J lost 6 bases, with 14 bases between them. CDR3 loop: CASSLNGRGSEQYF. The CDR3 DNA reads TGTGCCAGCAGCTTAAATGGGAGAGGGAGCGAGCAGTACTTC.

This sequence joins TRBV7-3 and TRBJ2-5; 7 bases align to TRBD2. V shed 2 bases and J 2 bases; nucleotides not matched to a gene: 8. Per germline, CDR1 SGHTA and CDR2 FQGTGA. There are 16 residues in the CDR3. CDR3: CASSLGRGVPQETQYF. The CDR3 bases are TGTGCCAGCAGCTTAGGCCGGGGGGTACCGCAAGAGACCCAGTACTTC. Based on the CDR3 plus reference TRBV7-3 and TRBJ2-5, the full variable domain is GAGVSQTPSNKVTEKGKYVELRCDPISGHTALYWYRQSLGQGPEFLIYFQGTGAADDSGLPNDRFFAVRPEGSVSTLKIQRTERGDSAVYLCASSLGRGVPQETQYFGPGTRLLVL.

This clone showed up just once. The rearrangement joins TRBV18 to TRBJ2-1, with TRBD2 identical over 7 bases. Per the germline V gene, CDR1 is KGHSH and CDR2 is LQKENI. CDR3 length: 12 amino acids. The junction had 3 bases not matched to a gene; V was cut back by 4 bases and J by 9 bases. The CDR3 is CASSRRGVEQFF. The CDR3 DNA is TGTGCCAGCTCACGTCGGGGGGTTGAGCAGTTCTTC.

CDR3 sequence (DNA): TGTGCCAGCAGCACCGGGACAGGGGCGACTAACTATGGCTACACCTTC. Translated, it gives CASSTGTGATNYGYTF. The chain carries TRBV5-4 and TRBJ1-2; 10 bases match TRBD1. From germline, CDR1 is SGHNT and CDR2 YYREEE (reference sequence). The V and J ends lost 4 bases and 0 bases, in that order; junction bases with no gene match: 6. The length of the CDR3 is 16 residues.

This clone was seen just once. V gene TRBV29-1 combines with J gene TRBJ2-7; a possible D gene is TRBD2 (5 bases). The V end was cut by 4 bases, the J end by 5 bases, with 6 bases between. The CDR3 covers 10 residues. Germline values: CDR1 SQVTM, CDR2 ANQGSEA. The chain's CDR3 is CSVVGDEQYF. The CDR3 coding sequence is TGCAGCGTTGTGGGAGACGAGCAGTACTTC.

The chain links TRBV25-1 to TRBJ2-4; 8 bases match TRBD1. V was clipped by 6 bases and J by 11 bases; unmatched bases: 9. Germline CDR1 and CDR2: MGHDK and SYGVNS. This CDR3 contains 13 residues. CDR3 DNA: TGTGCCAGCAGGAAGACAGGGGTAAATGTTCAGTACTTC. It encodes CASRKTGVNVQYF.

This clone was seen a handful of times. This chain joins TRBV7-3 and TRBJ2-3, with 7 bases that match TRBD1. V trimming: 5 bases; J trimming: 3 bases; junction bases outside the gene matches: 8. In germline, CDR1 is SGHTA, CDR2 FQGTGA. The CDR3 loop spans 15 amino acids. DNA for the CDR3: TGTGCCAGCAGCCTACAGGGGACGGGAACAGATACGCAGTATTTT. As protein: CASSLQGTGTDTQYF.

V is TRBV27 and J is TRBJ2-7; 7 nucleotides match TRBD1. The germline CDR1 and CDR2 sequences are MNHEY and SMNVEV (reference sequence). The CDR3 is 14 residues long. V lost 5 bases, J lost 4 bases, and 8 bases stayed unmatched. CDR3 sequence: CASSLSDRAYEQYF. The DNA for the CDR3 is TGTGCCAGCAGTCTCTCTGACAGGGCATACGAGCAGTACTTC.

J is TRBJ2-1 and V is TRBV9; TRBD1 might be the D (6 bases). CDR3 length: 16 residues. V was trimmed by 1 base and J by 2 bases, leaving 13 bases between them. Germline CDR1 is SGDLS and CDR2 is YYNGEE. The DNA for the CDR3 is TGTGCCAGCAGCGTAATACAGGGTCCGACCTACAATGAGCAGTTCTTC. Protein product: CASSVIQGPTYNEQFF.

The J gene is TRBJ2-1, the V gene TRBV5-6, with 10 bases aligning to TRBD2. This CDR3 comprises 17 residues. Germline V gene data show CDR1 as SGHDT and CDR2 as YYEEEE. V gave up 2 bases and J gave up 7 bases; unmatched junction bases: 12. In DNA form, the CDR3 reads TGTGCCAGCAGCTTCTACCTAGAGCGGGAGGGCGGAAATGAGCAGTTCTTC. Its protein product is CASSFYLEREGGNEQFF.

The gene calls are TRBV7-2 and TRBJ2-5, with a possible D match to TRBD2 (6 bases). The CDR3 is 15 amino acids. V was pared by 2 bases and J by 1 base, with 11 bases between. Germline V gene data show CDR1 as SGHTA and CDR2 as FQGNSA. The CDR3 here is CASSLNFGGQETQYF. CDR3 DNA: TGTGCCAGCAGCTTAAACTTCGGGGGCCAAGAGACCCAGTACTTC.

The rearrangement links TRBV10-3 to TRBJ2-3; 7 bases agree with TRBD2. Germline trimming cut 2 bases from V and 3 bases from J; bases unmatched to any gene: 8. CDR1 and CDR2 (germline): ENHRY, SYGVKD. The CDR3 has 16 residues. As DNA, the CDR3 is TGTGCCATCAGTGAGGGGGGACCGGGGGGTACAGATACGCAGTATTTT. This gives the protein CAISEGGPGGTDTQYF.

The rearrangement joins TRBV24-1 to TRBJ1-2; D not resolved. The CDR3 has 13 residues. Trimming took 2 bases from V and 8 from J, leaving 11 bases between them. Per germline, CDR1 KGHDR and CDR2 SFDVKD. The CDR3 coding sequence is TGTGCCACCAGTGATTATCGGGGTGACGGCTACACCTTC. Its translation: CATSDYRGDGYTF.

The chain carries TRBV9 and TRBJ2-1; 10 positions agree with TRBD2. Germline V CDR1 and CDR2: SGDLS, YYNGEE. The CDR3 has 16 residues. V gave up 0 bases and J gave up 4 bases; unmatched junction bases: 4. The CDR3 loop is CASSVGGTSAYNEQFF. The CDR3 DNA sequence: TGTGCCAGCAGCGTAGGAGGGACTAGCGCGTACAATGAGCAGTTCTTC.

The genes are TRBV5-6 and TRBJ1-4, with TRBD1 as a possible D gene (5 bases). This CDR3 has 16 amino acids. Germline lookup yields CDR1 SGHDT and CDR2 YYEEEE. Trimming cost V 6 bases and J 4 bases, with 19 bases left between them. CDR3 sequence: CASTKTARGFNEKLFF. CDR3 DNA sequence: TGTGCCAGCACCAAGACAGCCCGAGGCTTTAATGAAAAACTGTTTTTT.

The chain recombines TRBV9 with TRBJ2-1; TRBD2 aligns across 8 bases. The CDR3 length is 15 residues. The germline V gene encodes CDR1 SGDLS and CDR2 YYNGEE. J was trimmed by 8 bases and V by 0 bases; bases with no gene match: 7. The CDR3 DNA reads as TGTGCCAGCAGCGTAGATGCGGGAGGCCAGGATGAGCAGTTCTTC. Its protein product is CASSVDAGGQDEQFF.

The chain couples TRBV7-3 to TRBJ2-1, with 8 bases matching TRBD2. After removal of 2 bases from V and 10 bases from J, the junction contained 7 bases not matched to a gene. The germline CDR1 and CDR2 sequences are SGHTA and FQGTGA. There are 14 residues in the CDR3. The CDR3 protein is CASSLQAGAHEQFF. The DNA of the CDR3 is TGTGCCAGCAGCTTACAAGCGGGAGCACACGAGCAGTTCTTC.